Shown below are 29 T cell receptor beta chains from a single sample sequenced in a study of CD8 T cell repertoires and HIV-1 epitope variants. The assay was immunoSEQ multiplex PCR, and TCRdb's table has in-frame clones only and misses some. The sample gives 90,000 or so clones, around 67% of which show up once; under 30% is in the top ten. Sequences were obtained from uncultured baseline CD8+ T cells from peripheral blood mononuclear cells (PBMCs). The source of these receptors is a male donor with HIV.

The CDR3 sequence: CASSIAGGAIYEQYF. The CDR3 nucleotides are TGTGCCAGTAGTATAGCGGGGGGGGCTATCTACGAGCAGTACTTC. The V gene is TRBV19, the J gene TRBJ2-7; 8 bases line up with TRBD2. This CDR3 is built from 15 residues. The germline V gene has CDR1 LNHDA and CDR2 SQIVND (reference sequence). J was trimmed by 3 bases and V by 1 base; bases with no gene match: 5. Complete variable domain (other parts from reference TRBV19 and TRBJ2-7): DGGITQSPKYLFRKEGQNVTLSCEQNLNHDAMYWYRQDPGQGLRLIYYSQIVNDFQKGDIAEGYSVSREKKESFPLTVTSAQKNPTAFYLCASSIAGGAIYEQYFGPGTRLTVT.

CDR3 region: CATKQGARTEAFF. The DNA for the CDR3 is TGTGCCACCAAACAGGGGGCGCGGACTGAAGCTTTCTTT. The chain recombines TRBV19 with TRBJ1-1; 9 nucleotides align to TRBD1. Trimming took 10 bases from V and 5 from J; bases not matched to a gene: 8. Germline V gene sequence: CDR1 LNHDA, CDR2 SQIVND (reference sequence). CDR3 length: 13 residues.

The V gene is TRBV5-8, the J gene TRBJ2-7; the D is unclear. The CDR3 length is 13 residues. The V gene lost 0 bases and the J gene lost 0 bases, with 4 bases spanning the gap. Germline V gene lookup returns CDR1 SGHTS and CDR2 YDEGEE. CDR3 nucleotides: TGTGCCAGCAGCTTGGGAATCTCCTACGAGCAGTACTTC. This encodes CASSLGISYEQYF.

The chain couples TRBV7-2 to TRBJ2-7; 16 bases are shared with TRBD2. CDR1 is SGHTA, CDR2 FQGNSA, per germline. V trimming: 4 bases; J trimming: 6 bases; junction bases outside the gene matches: 3. This CDR3 is built from 15 residues. CDR3 residues: CASSSGLAGGVEQYF. In DNA, the CDR3 is TGTGCCAGCAGCTCGGGACTAGCGGGAGGGGTCGAGCAGTACTTC.

This sequence joins TRBV9 and TRBJ1-4; a weak D match, TRBD1 (6 bases). The CDR3 is made up of 13 amino acids. Germline lookup yields CDR1 SGDLS and CDR2 YYNGEE. V was shortened by 2 bases and J by 6 bases, with 8 bases between the two germline ends. CDR3 sequence reads: CASSVSGDEKLFF. CDR3 DNA sequence: TGTGCCAGCAGCGTTTCAGGGGATGAAAAACTGTTTTTT. The full variable domain, in which reference TRBV9 and TRBJ1-4 provide the parts outside the CDR3, is DSGVTQTPKHLITATGQRVTLRCSPRSGDLSVYWYQQSLDQGLQFLIQYYNGEERAKGNILERFSAQQFPDLHSELNLSSLELGDSALYFCASSVSGDEKLFFGSGTQLSVL.

The gene calls are TRBV28 and TRBJ1-2, with D tentatively TRBD1 (5 bases). CDR1 MDHEN and CDR2 SYDVKM come from the germline V gene. V lost 6 bases to trimming and J lost 3 bases, with 17 bases between them. The CDR3 has 15 amino acids. Here the CDR3 reads CASRMSGPIDYGYTF. CDR3 sequence (DNA): TGTGCCAGCAGGATGTCGGGACCGATTGACTATGGCTACACCTTC.

This clone has just a few counts. The chain combines TRBV30 with TRBJ1-3; D is unresolved. The CDR3 sequence is 12 residues long. CDR1 and CDR2 from the germline V gene are GTSNPN and SVGIG (reference sequence). The V and J ends lost 4 bases and 1 base respectively, with 5 bases between them. CDR3 DNA: TGTGCCTGGACTAATTCTGGAAACACCATATATTTT. Protein sequence: CAWTNSGNTIYF.

The rearrangement uses TRBV9 and TRBJ2-1; 9 nucleotides agree with TRBD1. J was trimmed by 3 bases and V by 3 bases; bases with no gene match: 4. Germline CDR1 SGDLS, CDR2 YYNGEE. The CDR3 has 15 residues. Here the CDR3 DNA reads TGTGCCAGCAGCGGAAGGGACAGGGTCTACAATGAGCAGTTCTTC. Its translation: CASSGRDRVYNEQFF.

The table lists this clone with a few counts. This sequence joins TRBV7-2 and TRBJ1-6; perhaps TRBD1 as D (5 bases). This CDR3 is built from 16 residues. V was trimmed by 0 bases and J by 7 bases, leaving 13 bases between them. Germline V gene sequence: CDR1 SGHTA, CDR2 FQGNSA. The CDR3 here is CASSLAEGRANSPLHF. For the CDR3, the DNA is TGTGCCAGCAGCTTAGCGGAAGGCAGGGCCAATTCACCCCTCCACTTT.

The chain recombines TRBV5-1 with TRBJ1-1; D gene uncertain. V lost 7 bases and J 0 bases, leaving 10 bases between the germline ends. Germline V lookup: CDR1 SGHRS, CDR2 YFSETQ. The CDR3 runs to 13 residues. The CDR3 reads CASARGVNTEAFF. The CDR3 DNA sequence: TGCGCCAGCGCCCGGGGTGTGAACACTGAAGCTTTCTTT.

This chain uses TRBV6-6 with TRBJ2-4, with TRBD1 matching over 9 bases. This CDR3 region has 12 residues. J was trimmed by 13 bases and V by 4 bases; bases with no gene match: 5. CDR1 is MNHNY, CDR2 SVGAGI, per germline (reference sequence). The CDR3 region has the DNA TGTGCCAGCAGTTCGGGACAGGGAGAACAGTACTTC. Amino acid sequence: CASSSGQGEQYF.

This sequence joins TRBV4-2 and TRBJ2-3; either TRBD1 or TRBD2 may fit D (6 bases each). The CDR3 spans 17 residues. V shed 2 bases and J shed 2 bases, with 17 bases lying between them. Germline values: CDR1 LGHNA, CDR2 YNFKEQ. CDR3 coding DNA: TGTGCCAGCAGCCAACTAGAGGGGGGCGCGGACACAGATACGCAGTATTTT. It yields the protein CASSQLEGGADTDTQYF.

In its sample, this clone was seen a few times. The chain couples TRBV23-1 to TRBJ2-6; D unresolved. TRBV23-1 counts as an open reading frame of uncertain function. The V end lost 4 bases, the J end lost 5 bases, and 21 bases lay between the germline ends. This CDR3 contains 18 residues. The CDR3 DNA is TGCGCCAGCAGTCGGGCCCAGCCGCAACAAAGTCGGGCCAACGTCCTGACTTTC. Its translation is CASSRAQPQQSRANVLTF.

The chain carries TRBV7-2 and TRBJ1-5, with 8 bases that match TRBD1. Looked up from germline, CDR1 is SGHTA and CDR2 is FQGNSA. The trim removed 2 bases at V and 5 bases at J, leaving 8 bases unmatched. This CDR3 has 16 amino acids. CDR3 bases: TGTGCCAGCAGCTTAAATGGACAGGGATTTGATCAGCCCCAGCATTTT. This gives the protein CASSLNGQGFDQPQHF.

This chain joins TRBV28 and TRBJ1-5, with 7 nucleotides matching TRBD1. This CDR3 has 17 residues. J lost 7 bases, V lost 3 bases, and 15 bases had no gene match. Germline V gives CDR1 MDHEN, CDR2 SYDVKM. DNA for the CDR3: TGTGCCAGCAGTTTTCTGAAAAACAGGGGCATTGAGCAGCCCCAGCATTTT. Its translation is CASSFLKNRGIEQPQHF.

This clone was seen a single time. The CDR3 DNA sequence: TGCAGCGTTGTACACCCAACGGAGCAGTTCTTC. This encodes CSVVHPTEQFF. V usage is TRBV29-1 and J usage is TRBJ2-1; D gene ambiguous. Trimming removed 4 bases from V and 10 bases from J, with 11 bases in between. Germline CDR1 and CDR2: SQVTM and ANQGSEA. The CDR3 length is 11 residues.

The rearrangement uses TRBV5-1 and TRBJ2-2, with 7 bases identical to TRBD2. The length of the CDR3 is 17 residues. Germline CDR1 and CDR2: SGHRS and YFSETQ. The V gene end was trimmed by 4 bases and the J gene end by 2 bases; junction bases not matched to a gene: 11. CDR3 DNA sequence: TGCGCCAGCAGCCTATCTAGCGGAGCCGGAAACACCGGGGAGCTGTTTTTT. This encodes CASSLSSGAGNTGELFF.

V is TRBV28 and J is TRBJ2-1; 12 bases fit TRBD2. The CDR3 loop spans 15 amino acids. The trim removed 8 bases at V and 0 bases at J, leaving 2 bases unmatched. Germline V gives CDR1 MDHEN, CDR2 SYDVKM. In DNA, the CDR3 is TGTGCCAGCCTGACTAGCGGGAGCTCCTACAATGAGCAGTTCTTC. This gives the protein CASLTSGSSYNEQFF.

Details on this clone: A far larger clone is off by one base, so a read error is likely. The V and J genes are TRBV6-5 and TRBJ2-7; the match to TRBD1 covers 8 bases. Looked up from germline, CDR1 is MNHEY and CDR2 is SVGAGI. The CDR3 totals 13 residues. Trimming at V came to 7 bases and at J to 6 bases, leaving 8 bases not matched to a gene. The CDR3 coding sequence is TGTGCCAGCACCAGGACAGGGACCAGCGAGCAGTACTTC. The encoded protein is CASTRTGTSEQYF.

This clone was counted a few times. The V gene is TRBV5-1, the J gene TRBJ1-1; no definite D call. Germline V CDR1 and CDR2: SGHRS, YFSETQ. V shed 1 base and J shed 1 base, with 5 bases lying between them. CDR3 size: 13 residues. CDR3 bases: TGCGCCAGCAGCTTGATGGAGAACACTGAAGCTTTCTTT. Translating gives CASSLMENTEAFF.

As concerns this clone: In the same sample, other DNA sequences code for this CDR3. The chain employs TRBV7-9 and TRBJ2-1; no firm D call. The germline gives CDR1 SEHNR, CDR2 FQNEAQ (reference sequence). There are 13 residues in the CDR3. Trimming removed 1 base at V and 4 bases at J, with 5 bases between. CDR3 bases: TGTGCCAGCAGCTTAGACACTTACAATGAGCAGTTCTTC. It specifies CASSLDTYNEQFF. The variable domain in full, with the rest retrieved from reference TRBV7-9 and TRBJ2-1, is DTGVSQNPRHKITKRGQNVTFRCDPISEHNRLYWYRQTLGQGPEFLTYFQNEAQLEKSRLLSDRFSAERPKGSFSTLEIQRTEQGDSAMYLCASSLDTYNEQFFGPGTRLTVL.

This clone was detected many times. The chain couples TRBV6-6 to TRBJ2-1, with D uncertain. The germline V and J ends were trimmed by 0 bases and 5 bases, with 8 bases remaining between them. The germline gives CDR1 MNHNY, CDR2 SVGAGI (reference sequence). This CDR3 has 14 amino acids. CDR3 nucleotides: TGTGCCAGCAGTTACTCGACCCAGAACAATGAGCAGTTCTTC. The encoded protein is CASSYSTQNNEQFF.

A single count supports this clone. This chain uses TRBV6-1 with TRBJ1-5; D uncertain. V lost 7 bases and J lost 0, with 10 bases in between. The germline gives CDR1 MNHNS, CDR2 SASEGT. The length of the CDR3 is 14 residues. CDR3 region: CASNEEYSNQPQHF. DNA for the CDR3: TGTGCCAGCAATGAGGAGTATAGCAATCAGCCCCAGCATTTT.

The gene calls are TRBV6-5 and TRBJ2-4; D is possibly TRBD1 (6 bases). The CDR3 length is 14 residues. Germline V gene lookup returns CDR1 MNHEY and CDR2 SVGAGI. V was trimmed by 6 bases and J by 9 bases, leaving 18 bases between them. CDR3 nucleotides: TGTGCCAGCAGAAAGGACAGCAACGTGGGCATTCAGTACTTC. Protein: CASRKDSNVGIQYF.

The chain couples TRBV18 to TRBJ2-7; 11 bases fit TRBD2. The length of the CDR3 is 17 residues. Trimming at V came to 1 base and at J to 1 base, leaving 6 bases not matched to a gene. Germline V gives CDR1 KGHSH, CDR2 LQKENI. The DNA of the CDR3 is TGTGCCAGCTCACCACTGTTTCTAGCGGGGGGTTCCTACGAGCAGTACTTC. Translating it yields CASSPLFLAGGSYEQYF.

This clone was seen once. V gene TRBV7-9 combines with J gene TRBJ2-7; 8 bases agree with TRBD2. The germline V gene has CDR1 SEHNR and CDR2 FQNEAQ (reference sequence). CDR3 size: 14 residues. Trimming cost V 5 bases and J 6 bases; bases outside gene matches: 9. CDR3: CASSLGLGMGEQYF. DNA of the CDR3: TGTGCCAGCAGCCTGGGACTAGGAATGGGCGAGCAGTACTTC.

This sequence joins TRBV10-3 and TRBJ2-7, with a weak D call TRBD1 (6 bases). With 6 bases removed from V and 4 bases from J, the gap between germline ends came to 19 bases. This CDR3 region has 15 residues. Germline V lookup: CDR1 ENHRY, CDR2 SYGVKD. CDR3 DNA sequence: TGTGCCATCAGCGTTACCAGGGGCAAAGGGTACGAGCAGTACTTC. It is translated as CAISVTRGKGYEQYF.

This clone was recorded only once. This rearrangement joins TRBV28 to TRBJ2-7; the match to TRBD1 covers 7 bases. Trimming cost V 10 bases and J 3 bases; bases outside gene matches: 6. Germline assignment: CDR1 MDHEN and CDR2 SYDVKM. The CDR3 runs to 12 residues. The CDR3 sequence is CATKDRVYEQYF. CDR3 nucleotides: TGTGCCACGAAAGACAGGGTCTACGAGCAGTACTTC. Looking up the rest from reference TRBV28 and TRBJ2-7 gives the full variable domain: DVKVTQSSRYLVKRTGEKVFLECVQDMDHENMFWYRQDPGLGLRLIYFSYDVKMKEKGDIPEGYSVSREKKERFSLILESASTNQTSMYLCATKDRVYEQYFGPGTRLTVT.

This clone came up once. The rearrangement uses TRBV27 and TRBJ1-2; TRBD1 matches 8 bases. Germline trimming cut 5 bases from V and 8 bases from J; bases unmatched to any gene: 7. Per the germline V gene, CDR1 is MNHEY and CDR2 is SMNVEV (reference sequence). This CDR3 region has 13 residues. For the CDR3, the DNA is TGTGCCAGCAGTCCACTGACAGGGGAGGGCTACACCTTC. This encodes CASSPLTGEGYTF.